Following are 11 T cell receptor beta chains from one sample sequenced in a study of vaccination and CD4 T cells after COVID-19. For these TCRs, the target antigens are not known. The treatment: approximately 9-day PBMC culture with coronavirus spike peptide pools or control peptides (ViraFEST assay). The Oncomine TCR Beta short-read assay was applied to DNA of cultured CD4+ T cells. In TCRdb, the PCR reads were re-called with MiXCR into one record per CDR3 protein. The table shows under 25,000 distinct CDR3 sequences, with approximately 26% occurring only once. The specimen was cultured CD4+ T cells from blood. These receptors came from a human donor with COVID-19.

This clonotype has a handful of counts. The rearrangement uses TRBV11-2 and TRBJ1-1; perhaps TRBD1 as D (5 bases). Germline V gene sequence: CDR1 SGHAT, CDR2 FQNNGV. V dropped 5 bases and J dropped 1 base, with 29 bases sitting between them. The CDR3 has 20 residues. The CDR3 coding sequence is TGTGCCAGCAGCCAATACCCTAAGCTAGCCAAGGGACCCCAGAACACTGAAGCTTTCTTT. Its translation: CASSQYPKLAKGPQNTEAFF.

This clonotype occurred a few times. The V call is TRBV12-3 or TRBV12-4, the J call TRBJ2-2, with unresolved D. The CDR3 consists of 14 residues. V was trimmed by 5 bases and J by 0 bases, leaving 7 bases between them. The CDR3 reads CASSTRTNTGELFF. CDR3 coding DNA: TGTGCCAGCAGTACCCGGACGAACACCGGGGAGCTGTTTTTT.

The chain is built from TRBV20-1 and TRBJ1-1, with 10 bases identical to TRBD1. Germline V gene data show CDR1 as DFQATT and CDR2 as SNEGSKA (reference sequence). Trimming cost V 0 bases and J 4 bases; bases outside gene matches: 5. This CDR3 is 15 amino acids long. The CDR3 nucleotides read TGCAGTGCTAGAGATCTGGACAGGGGGGGCACTGAAGCTTTCTTT. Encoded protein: CSARDLDRGGTEAFF.

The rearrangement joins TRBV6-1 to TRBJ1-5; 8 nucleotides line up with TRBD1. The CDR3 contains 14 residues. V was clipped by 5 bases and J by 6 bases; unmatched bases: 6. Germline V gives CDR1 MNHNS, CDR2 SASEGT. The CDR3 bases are TGTGCCAGCAGTCCGACAGGGGTTCCTCAGCCCCAGCATTTT. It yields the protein CASSPTGVPQPQHF.

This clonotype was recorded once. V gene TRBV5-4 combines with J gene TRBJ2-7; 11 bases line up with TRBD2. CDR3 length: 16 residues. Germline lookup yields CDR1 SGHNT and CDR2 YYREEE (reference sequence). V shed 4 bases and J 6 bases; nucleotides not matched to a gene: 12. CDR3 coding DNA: TGTGCCAGCAGCCGTGGGCTAGCGGGGGGTATAGGCGAGCAGTACTTC. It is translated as CASSRGLAGGIGEQYF.

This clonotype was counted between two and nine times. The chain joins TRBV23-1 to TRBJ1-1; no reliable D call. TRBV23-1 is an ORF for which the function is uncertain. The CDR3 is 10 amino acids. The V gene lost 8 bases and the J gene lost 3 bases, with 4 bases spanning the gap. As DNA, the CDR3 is TGCGCCAGCGGCCACACTGAAGCTTTCTTT. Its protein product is CASGHTEAFF.

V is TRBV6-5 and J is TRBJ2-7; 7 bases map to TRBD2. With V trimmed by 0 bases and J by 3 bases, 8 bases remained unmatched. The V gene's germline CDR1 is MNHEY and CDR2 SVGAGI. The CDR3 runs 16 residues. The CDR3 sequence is CASSYSGLAENYEQYF. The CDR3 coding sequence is TGTGCCAGCAGTTACTCGGGGCTAGCGGAGAACTACGAGCAGTACTTC.

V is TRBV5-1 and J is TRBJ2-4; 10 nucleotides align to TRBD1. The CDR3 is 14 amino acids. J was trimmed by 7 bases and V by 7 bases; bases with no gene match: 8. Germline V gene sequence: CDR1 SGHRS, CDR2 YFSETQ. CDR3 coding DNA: TGCGCCAGCTTTCCGGGACAGGGGTCGAACATTCAGTACTTC. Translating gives CASFPGQGSNIQYF. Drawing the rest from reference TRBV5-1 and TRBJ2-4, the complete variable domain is KAGVTQTPRYLIKTRGQQVTLSCSPISGHRSVSWYQQTPGQGLQFLFEYFSETQRNKGNFPGRFSGRQFSNSRSEMNVSTLELGDSALYLCASFPGQGSNIQYFGAGTRLSVL.

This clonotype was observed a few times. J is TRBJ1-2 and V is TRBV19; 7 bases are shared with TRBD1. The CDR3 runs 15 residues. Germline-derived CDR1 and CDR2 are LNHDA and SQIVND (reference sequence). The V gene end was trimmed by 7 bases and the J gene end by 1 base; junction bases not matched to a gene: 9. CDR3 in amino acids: CASNGDRDLNYGYTF. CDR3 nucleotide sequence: TGTGCCAGTAATGGGGACAGAGATCTTAACTATGGCTACACCTTC. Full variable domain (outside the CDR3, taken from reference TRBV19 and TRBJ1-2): DGGITQSPKYLFRKEGQNVTLSCEQNLNHDAMYWYRQDPGQGLRLIYYSQIVNDFQKGDIAEGYSVSREKKESFPLTVTSAQKNPTAFYLCASNGDRDLNYGYTFGSGTRLTVV.

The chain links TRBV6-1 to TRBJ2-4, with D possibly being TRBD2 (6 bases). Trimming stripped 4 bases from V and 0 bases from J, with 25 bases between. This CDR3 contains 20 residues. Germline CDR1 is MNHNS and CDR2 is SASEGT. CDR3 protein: CASSGLLGAGPELAKNIQYF. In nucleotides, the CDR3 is TGTGCCAGCAGTGGGCTTTTAGGGGCGGGGCCCGAGCTAGCCAAAAACATTCAGTACTTC.

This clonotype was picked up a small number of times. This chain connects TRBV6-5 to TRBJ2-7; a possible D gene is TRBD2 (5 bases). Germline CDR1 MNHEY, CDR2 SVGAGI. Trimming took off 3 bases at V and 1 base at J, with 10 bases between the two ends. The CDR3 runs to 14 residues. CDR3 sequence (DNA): TGTGCCAGCAGTTATCGGGGTGGTTCCTACGAGCAGTACTTC. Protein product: CASSYRGGSYEQYF.